This T cell receptor beta chain was recorded in a study of T cells in localized non-small cell lung cancer. Study results and caveats: Because sequencing included only one region (of the tumor), heterogeneity remains possible. Adjacent lung was found to contain a median approximately 60 of the top 100 tumor clones.

This clone was detected once. Its antigen is unidentified. Germline assignment: CDR1 MNHNS and CDR2 SASEGT. The CDR3 extends over 15 amino acids. Trimming stripped 1 base from V and 1 base from J, with 8 bases between. Using immunoSEQ multiplex PCR, the repertoire was profiled, and TCRdb retains in-frame clones only, with some absent. The table lists 90,000 or so clones, roughly 87% of them singletons. The rearrangement links TRBV6-1 to TRBJ1-3; D uncertain. Sequenced material: peripheral blood, taken before any cancer treatment. The TCR was taken from a man aged 40-75 years with stage I squamous cell lung carcinoma. CDR3 amino acids: CASSEVWVSGNTIYF. CDR3 bases: TGTGCCAGCAGTGAAGTTTGGGTGTCTGGAAACACCATATATTTT.